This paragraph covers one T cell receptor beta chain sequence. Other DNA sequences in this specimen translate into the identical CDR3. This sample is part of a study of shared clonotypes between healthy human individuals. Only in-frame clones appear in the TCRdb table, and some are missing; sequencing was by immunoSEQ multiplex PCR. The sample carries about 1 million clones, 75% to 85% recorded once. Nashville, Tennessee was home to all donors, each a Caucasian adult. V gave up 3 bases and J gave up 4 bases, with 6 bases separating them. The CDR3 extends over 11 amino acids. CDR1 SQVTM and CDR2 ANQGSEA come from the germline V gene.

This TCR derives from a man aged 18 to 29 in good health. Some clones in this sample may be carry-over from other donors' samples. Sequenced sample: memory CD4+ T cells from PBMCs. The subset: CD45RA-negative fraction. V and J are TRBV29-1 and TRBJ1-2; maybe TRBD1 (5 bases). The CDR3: CSVDGGYGYTF. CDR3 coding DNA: TGCAGCGTTGATGGGGGCTATGGCTACACCTTC.